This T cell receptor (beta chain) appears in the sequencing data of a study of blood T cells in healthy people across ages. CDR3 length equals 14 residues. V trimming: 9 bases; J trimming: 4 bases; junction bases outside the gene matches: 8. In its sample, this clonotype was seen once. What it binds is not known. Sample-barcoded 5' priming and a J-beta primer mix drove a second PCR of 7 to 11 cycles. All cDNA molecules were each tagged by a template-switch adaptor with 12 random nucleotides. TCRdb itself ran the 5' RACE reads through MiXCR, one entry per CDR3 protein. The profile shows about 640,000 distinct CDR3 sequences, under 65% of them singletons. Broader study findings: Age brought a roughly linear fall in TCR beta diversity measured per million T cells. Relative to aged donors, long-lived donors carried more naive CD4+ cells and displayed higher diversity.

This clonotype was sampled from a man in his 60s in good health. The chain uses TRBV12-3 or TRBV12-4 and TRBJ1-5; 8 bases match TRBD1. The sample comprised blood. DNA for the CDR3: TGTGCCAGTGGCCTGGGACAGGATAATCAGCCCCAGCATTTT. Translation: CASGLGQDNQPQHF.